This T cell receptor beta chain was identified in a study of CD8 T cells in Susac syndrome. V was clipped by 2 bases and J by 4 bases; unmatched bases: 7. The CDR3 runs to 15 residues. Germline assignment: CDR1 SGHTA and CDR2 FQGNSA. With respect to this clonotype: Its antigen remains unidentified.

Sequencing targeted TCR beta in T cells from blood (CD8+ and CD4+). The RNA, about 0.45 to 1 ug, was put through reverse transcription using random hexamers. It was immunoSEQ multiplex PCR that amplified TCR beta CDR3 across 54 Vbeta and 13 Jbeta. TCRdb re-analysed the immunoSEQ multiplex PCR reads in MiXCR, keeping a single row per CDR3 protein. The top ten clones hold roughly 0.088% of a sample with about 120,000 distinct CDR3 sequences, just under 95% of them seen once. The study, taken as a whole, reports: An acknowledgment was made by the study that its TCR sequencing and HLA analysis involved relatively few individuals.

This sequence joins TRBV7-2 and TRBJ2-5; 7 positions match TRBD2. The TCR sequence derives from a human donor with multiple sclerosis. Sequencing was performed on CD4+ T cells from PBMCs. CDR3 sequence reads: CASSLTGSGGETQYF. CDR3 sequence (DNA): TGTGCCAGCAGCTTAACGGGCTCGGGGGGAGAGACCCAGTACTTC.